These 12 T cell receptor beta chains came from one sample sequenced in a study of T cell repertoires and Cas9 in healthy adults. Clones were read by immunoSEQ multiplex PCR, and TCRdb kept only the in-frame ones, dropping some. Of about 22,000 clones listed, 85% to 95% are singletons. Material: CD4+ effector T cells (CD127+, CD25-, CD137-, CD154-) from PBMCs; culture status not recorded. The receptors here all came from a human donor in good health.

This CDR3 is CASSSESGLGETQYF. Here the CDR3 DNA reads TGTGCCAGCAGCTCAGAATCAGGACTGGGAGAGACCCAGTACTTC. This chain connects TRBV7-2 to TRBJ2-5; D perhaps matches TRBD2 (5 bases). CDR1 SGHTA and CDR2 FQGNSA come from the germline V gene. CDR3 size: 15 residues. Trimming shortened V by 4 bases and J by 4 bases, and 16 bases separated the two germline ends.

About this clone: An end of the junction does not agree with germline; a read error may underlie this. The identical CDR3 is also encoded by other nucleotide sequences in the sample. The chain couples TRBV10-3 to TRBJ2-2; 9 positions agree with TRBD2. Germline V gives CDR1 ENHRY, CDR2 SYGVKD. CDR3 size: 14 residues. The CDR3 region has the DNA TGCGCCACGGGCGGGAGGGGGGACACCGGGGAGCTGTTTTTT. Translated, it gives CATGGRGDTGELFF.

In DNA, the CDR3 is TGTGCCAGCAGCTCGCCGACAGGGGGCAGGGATACGCAGTATTTT. Translating it yields CASSSPTGGRDTQYF. This chain joins TRBV5-8 and TRBJ2-3, with TRBD1 matching over 10 bases. CDR1 and CDR2 (germline): SGHTS, YDEGEE. This CDR3 region has 15 residues. Trimming removed 3 bases from V and 6 bases from J; junction bases left unmatched: 7.

This chain links TRBV7-2 with TRBJ2-5; D call uncertain. Germline V gives CDR1 SGHTA, CDR2 FQGNSA. This CDR3 contains 15 residues. Trimming stripped 1 base from V and 3 bases from J, with 12 bases between. CDR3 protein: CASSLGSRREETQYF. CDR3 in DNA: TGTGCCAGCAGCTTAGGTAGCCGGAGAGAAGAGACCCAGTACTTC. Supplemented by reference TRBV7-2 and TRBJ2-5, the full variable domain reads GAGVSQSPSNKVTEKGKDVELRCDPISGHTALYWYRQSLGQGLEFLIYFQGNSAPDKSGLPSDRFSAERTGGSVSTLTIQRTQQEDSAVYLCASSLGSRREETQYFGPGTRLLVL.

The chain couples TRBV5-1 to TRBJ1-1; 7 nucleotides align to TRBD1. The CDR3 is 16 amino acids. V trimming: 0 bases; J trimming: 6 bases; junction bases outside the gene matches: 11. Germline CDR1 and CDR2: SGHRS and YFSETQ. The CDR3 coding sequence is TGCGCCAGCAGCTTGGAGCCGACAGACGGGACAGCTGAAGCTTTCTTT. Protein product: CASSLEPTDGTAEAFF.

This clone was observed a handful of times. This sequence joins TRBV11-3 and TRBJ2-7; D tentatively fits TRBD1 or TRBD2 (5 bases each). CDR1 is SGHNT, CDR2 YENEEA, per germline. The ends were cut back, 1 base at V and 5 bases at J, with 12 bases in the middle. The CDR3 totals 14 residues. CDR3 sequence reads: CASSLARSGHEQYF. CDR3 DNA sequence: TGTGCCAGCAGCTTAGCGAGGTCGGGACACGAGCAGTACTTC.

This chain joins TRBV4-2 and TRBJ1-5, with TRBD1 matching 10 bases. This CDR3 region has 15 residues. Trimming took 4 bases from V and 4 from J; bases not matched to a gene: 4. The germline V gene encodes CDR1 LGHNA and CDR2 YNFKEQ. The CDR3 region is CASSPDRGPNQPQHF. The CDR3 DNA reads TGTGCCAGCAGCCCCGACAGGGGGCCTAATCAGCCCCAGCATTTT.

The chain couples TRBV7-2 to TRBJ2-2; TRBD2 matches at 9 bases. Germline V gene sequence: CDR1 SGHTA, CDR2 FQGNSA. This CDR3 spans 16 amino acids. J gave up 2 bases and V 2 bases, and 3 bases lay outside the gene matches. The CDR3 DNA sequence: TGTGCCAGCAGCTTAAGACTAGCGGTTAACACCGGGGAGCTGTTTTTT. Amino acid sequence: CASSLRLAVNTGELFF.

The V gene is TRBV29-1, the J gene TRBJ1-2; D might be TRBD1 (5 bases). This CDR3 spans 11 amino acids. V was pared by 3 bases and J by 8 bases, with 10 bases between. Germline CDR1 SQVTM, CDR2 ANQGSEA. Here the CDR3 DNA reads TGCAGCGTTGAGAGGGGTCAGGGCTACACCTTC. Translation gives CSVERGQGYTF. Complete variable domain (other parts from reference TRBV29-1 and TRBJ1-2): SAVISQKPSRDICQRGTSLTIQCQVDSQVTMMFWYRQQPGQSLTLIATANQGSEATYESGFVIDKFPISRPNLTFSTLTVSNMSPEDSSIYLCSVERGQGYTFGSGTRLTVV.

The rearrangement links TRBV9 to TRBJ1-1; the match to TRBD1 covers 11 bases. CDR1 and CDR2 from the germline V gene are SGDLS and YYNGEE. This CDR3 has 16 amino acids. The V gene end was trimmed by 4 bases and the J gene end by 4 bases; junction bases not matched to a gene: 9. The CDR3 loop reads CASSLGGTGGSTEAFF. CDR3 in DNA: TGTGCCAGCAGCCTGGGAGGGACAGGGGGTTCCACTGAAGCTTTCTTT.

This clone was seen a handful of times. The rearrangement joins TRBV7-2 to TRBJ2-3, with D possibly TRBD1 on 6 matching bases. Trimming took 5 bases from V and 2 from J, leaving 8 bases between them. Germline CDR1 is SGHTA and CDR2 is FQGNSA. This CDR3 comprises 13 residues. The CDR3 loop is CASSGGLTDTQYF. CDR3 sequence (DNA): TGTGCCAGCAGCGGGGGCCTCACAGATACGCAGTATTTT.

The sample holds a few counts of this clone. The chain links TRBV30 to TRBJ1-1; TRBD1 is a possible D gene (5 bases). The V gene lost 2 bases and the J gene lost 7 bases, with 14 bases spanning the gap. The CDR3 is made up of 13 amino acids. Germline values: CDR1 GTSNPN, CDR2 SVGIG (reference sequence). The CDR3 is CAWSLGGRFEAFF. CDR3 coding DNA: TGTGCCTGGAGTCTTGGGGGTAGGTTTGAAGCTTTCTTT.